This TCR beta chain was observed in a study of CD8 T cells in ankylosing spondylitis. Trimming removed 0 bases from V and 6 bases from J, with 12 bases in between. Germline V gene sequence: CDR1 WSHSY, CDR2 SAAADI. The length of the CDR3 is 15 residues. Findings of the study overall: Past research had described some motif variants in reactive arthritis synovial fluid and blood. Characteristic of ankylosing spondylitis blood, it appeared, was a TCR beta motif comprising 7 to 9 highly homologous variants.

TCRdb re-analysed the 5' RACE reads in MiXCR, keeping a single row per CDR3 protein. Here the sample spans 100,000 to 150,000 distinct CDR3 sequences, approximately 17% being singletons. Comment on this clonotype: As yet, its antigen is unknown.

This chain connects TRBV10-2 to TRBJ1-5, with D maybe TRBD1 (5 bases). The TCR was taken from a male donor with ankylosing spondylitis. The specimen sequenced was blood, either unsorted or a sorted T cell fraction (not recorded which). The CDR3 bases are TGCGCCAGCAGTGAGTCAAGGGGCGCCTTTCAGCCCCAGCATTTT. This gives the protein CASSESRGAFQPQHF.